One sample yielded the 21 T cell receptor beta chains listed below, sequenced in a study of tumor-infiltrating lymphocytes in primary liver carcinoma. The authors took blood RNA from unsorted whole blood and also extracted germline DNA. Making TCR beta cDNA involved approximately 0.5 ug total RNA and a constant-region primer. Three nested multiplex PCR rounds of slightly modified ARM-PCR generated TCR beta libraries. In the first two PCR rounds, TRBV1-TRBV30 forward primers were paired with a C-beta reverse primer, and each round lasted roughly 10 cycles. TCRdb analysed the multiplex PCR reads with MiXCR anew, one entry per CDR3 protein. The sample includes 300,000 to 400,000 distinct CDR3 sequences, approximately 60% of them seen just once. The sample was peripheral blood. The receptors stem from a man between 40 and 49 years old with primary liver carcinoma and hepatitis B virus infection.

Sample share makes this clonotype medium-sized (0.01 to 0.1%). CDR3 in amino acids: CASSLPDETQRTYF. The CDR3 DNA follows: TGTGCCAGCAGCCTGCCAGATGAAACTCAGCGGACTTACTTC. The genes are TRBV11-2 and TRBJ2-7; a weak D match, TRBD2 (5 bases). The CDR3 is 14 amino acids. Germline assignment: CDR1 SGHAT and CDR2 FQNNGV. V was shortened by 5 bases and J by 13 bases, with 24 bases between the two germline ends.

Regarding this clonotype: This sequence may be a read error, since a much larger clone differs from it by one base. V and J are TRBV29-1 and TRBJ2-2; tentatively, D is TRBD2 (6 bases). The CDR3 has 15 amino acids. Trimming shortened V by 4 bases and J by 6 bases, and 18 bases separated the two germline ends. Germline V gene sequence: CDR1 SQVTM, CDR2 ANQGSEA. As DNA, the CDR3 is TGCAGCGTTGGTGGACTACCGGGATATCCCGGGGAGCTGTTTTTT. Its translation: CSVGGLPGYPGELFF.

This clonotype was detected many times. CDR3 residues: CSVAGQVGGEQYF. CDR3 nucleotides: TGCAGCGTGGCGGGACAGGTCGGGGGAGAGCAGTACTTC. This chain links TRBV29-1 with TRBJ2-7, with TRBD1 matching 8 bases. Germline V gene sequence: CDR1 SQVTM, CDR2 ANQGSEA. With V trimmed by 6 bases and J by 7 bases, 11 bases remained unmatched. The CDR3 has 13 amino acids.

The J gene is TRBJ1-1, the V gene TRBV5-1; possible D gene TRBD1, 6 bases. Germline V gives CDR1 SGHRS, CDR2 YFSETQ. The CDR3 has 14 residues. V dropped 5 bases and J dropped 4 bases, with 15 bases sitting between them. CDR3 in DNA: TGCGCCAGCAGGACCGGGGGGCACCTCACTGAAGCTTTCTTT. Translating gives CASRTGGHLTEAFF.

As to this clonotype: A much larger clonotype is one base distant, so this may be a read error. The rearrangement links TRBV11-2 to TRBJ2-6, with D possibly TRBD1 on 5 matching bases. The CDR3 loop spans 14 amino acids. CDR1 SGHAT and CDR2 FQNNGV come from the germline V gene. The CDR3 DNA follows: TGTGCCAGCAGCTGGAACTCTGGGGCCAACATCCTGACTTTC. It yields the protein CASSWNSGANILTF.

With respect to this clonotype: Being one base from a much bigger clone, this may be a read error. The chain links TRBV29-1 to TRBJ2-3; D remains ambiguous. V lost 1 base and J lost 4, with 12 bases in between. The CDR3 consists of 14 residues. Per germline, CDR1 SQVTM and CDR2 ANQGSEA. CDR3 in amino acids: CSVEGIGRPDTQYF. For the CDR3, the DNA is TGCAGCGTTGAAGGGATAGGGCGGCCAGATACGCAGTATTTT.

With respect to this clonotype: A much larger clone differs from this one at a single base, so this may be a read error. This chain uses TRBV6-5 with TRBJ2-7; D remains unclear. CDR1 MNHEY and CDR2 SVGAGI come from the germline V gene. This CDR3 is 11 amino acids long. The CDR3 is CASSSGDEHYF. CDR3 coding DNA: TGTGCCAGCAGCTCCGGCGACGAGCACTACTTC.

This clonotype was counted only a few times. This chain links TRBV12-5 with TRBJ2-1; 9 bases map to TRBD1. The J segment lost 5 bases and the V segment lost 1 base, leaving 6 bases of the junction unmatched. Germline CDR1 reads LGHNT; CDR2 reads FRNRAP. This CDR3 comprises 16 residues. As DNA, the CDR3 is TGTGCTAGTGGTTTGGCTACAGGGGGCGCCGACAATGAGCAGTTCTTC. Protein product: CASGLATGGADNEQFF.

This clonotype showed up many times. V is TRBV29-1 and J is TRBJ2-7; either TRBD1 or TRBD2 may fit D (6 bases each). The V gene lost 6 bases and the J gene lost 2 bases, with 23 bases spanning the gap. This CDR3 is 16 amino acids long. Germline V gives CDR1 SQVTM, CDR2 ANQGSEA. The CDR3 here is CSVAGRAGAPPYEQYF. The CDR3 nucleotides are TGCAGCGTCGCGGGGCGGGCAGGGGCCCCTCCCTACGAGCAGTACTTC.

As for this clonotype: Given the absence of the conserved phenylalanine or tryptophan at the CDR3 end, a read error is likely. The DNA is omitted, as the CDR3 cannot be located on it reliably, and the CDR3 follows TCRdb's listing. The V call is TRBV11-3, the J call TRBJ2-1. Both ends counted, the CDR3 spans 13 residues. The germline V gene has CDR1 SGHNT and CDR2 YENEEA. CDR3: CASNLEYYNERFL.

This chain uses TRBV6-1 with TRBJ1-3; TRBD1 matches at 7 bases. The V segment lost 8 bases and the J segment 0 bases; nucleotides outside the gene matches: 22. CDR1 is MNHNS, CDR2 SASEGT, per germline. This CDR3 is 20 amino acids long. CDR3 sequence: CASDYSMQTGRLNSGNTIYF. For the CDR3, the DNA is TGTGCCAGCGACTACTCGATGCAGACAGGGCGGCTCAACTCTGGAAACACCATATATTTT.

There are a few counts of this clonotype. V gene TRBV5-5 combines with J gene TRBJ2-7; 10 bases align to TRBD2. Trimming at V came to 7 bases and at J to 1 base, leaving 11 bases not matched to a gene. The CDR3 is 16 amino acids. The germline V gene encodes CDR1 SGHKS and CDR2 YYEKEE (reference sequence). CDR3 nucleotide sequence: TGTGCCAGCGGCCCCGGACTAGCGGTTTCGTCCTACGAGCAGTACTTC. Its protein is CASGPGLAVSSYEQYF.

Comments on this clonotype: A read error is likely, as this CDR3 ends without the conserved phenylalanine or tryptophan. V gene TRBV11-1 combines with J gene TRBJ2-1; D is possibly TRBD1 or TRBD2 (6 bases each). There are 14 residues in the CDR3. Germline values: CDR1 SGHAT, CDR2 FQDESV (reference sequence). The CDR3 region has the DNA TGTGCTAGCAGCTCCTTCCGGGGGCTCAATGAGCAGTTCTCC. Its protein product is CASSSFRGLNEQFS.

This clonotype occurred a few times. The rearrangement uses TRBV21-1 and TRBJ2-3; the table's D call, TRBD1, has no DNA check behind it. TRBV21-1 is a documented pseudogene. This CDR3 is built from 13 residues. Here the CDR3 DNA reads TGTGCCAGCAGCTCTCGACGGGAAGATACGCAGTATTTT. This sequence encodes CASSSRREDTQYF.

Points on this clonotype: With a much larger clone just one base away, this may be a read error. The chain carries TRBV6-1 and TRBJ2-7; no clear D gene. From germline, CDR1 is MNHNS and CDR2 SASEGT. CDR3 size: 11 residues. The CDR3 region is CASSAQFERYF. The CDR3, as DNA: TGTGCCAGCAGTGCACAGTTCGAGCGGTACTTC.

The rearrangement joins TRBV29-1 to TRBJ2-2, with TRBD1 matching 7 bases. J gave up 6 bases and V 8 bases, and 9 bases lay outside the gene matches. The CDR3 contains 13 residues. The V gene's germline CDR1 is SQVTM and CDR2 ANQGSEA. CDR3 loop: CSIRTGRAGELFF. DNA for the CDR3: TGCAGCATCCGGACAGGTCGGGCCGGGGAGCTGTTTTTT.

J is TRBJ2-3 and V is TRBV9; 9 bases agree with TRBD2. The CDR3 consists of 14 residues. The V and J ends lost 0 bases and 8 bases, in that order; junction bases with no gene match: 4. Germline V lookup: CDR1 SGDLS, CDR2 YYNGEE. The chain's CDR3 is CASSVGDSGSTQYF. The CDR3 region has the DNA TGTGCCAGCAGCGTAGGGGATAGCGGGAGTACGCAGTATTTT.

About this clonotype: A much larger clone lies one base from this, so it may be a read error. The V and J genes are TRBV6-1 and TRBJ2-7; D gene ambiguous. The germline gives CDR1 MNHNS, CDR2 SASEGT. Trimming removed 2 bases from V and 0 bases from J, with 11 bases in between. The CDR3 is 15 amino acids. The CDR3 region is CASSEFTLSSYEQYF. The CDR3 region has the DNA TGTGCCAGCAGTGAATTCACATTGAGCTCCTACGAGCAGTACTTC.

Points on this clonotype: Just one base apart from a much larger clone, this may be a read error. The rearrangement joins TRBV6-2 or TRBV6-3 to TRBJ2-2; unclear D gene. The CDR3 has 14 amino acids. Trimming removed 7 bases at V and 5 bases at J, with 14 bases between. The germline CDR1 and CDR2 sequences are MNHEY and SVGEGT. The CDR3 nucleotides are TGTGCCAGCACCCGAAGTATCAGGACCGGGGAGCTGTTTTTT. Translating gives CASTRSIRTGELFF.

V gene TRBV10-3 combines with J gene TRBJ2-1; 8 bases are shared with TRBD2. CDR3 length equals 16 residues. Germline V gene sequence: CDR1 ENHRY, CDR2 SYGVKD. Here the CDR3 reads CIISGGGRNSYNEQFF. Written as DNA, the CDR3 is TGTATCATCAGTGGGGGCGGGAGGAATTCCTACAATGAGCAGTTCTTC.

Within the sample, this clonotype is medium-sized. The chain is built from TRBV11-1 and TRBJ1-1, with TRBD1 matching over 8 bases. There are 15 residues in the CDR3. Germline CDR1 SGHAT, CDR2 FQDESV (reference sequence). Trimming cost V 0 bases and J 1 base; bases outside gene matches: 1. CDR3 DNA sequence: TGTGCCAGCAGCTTAGCGCAGGGGGCGAACACTGAAGCTTTCTTT. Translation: CASSLAQGANTEAFF.